This T cell receptor beta chain was found in a study of identical twins. Study observations and caveats: Out-of-frame alpha sequences shared by twins showed excess low generation probability. The models systematically underestimated how much out-of-frame TCR alpha was shared in monozygotic twins.

Germline CDR1 is MNHEY and CDR2 is SMNVEV (reference sequence). Trimming removed 6 bases from V and 4 bases from J; junction bases left unmatched: 10. The CDR3 runs 18 residues. From the 5' RACE reads, TCRdb called clonotypes with MiXCR, one entry per CDR3 protein. The sample records 690,000 or so distinct CDR3 sequences, over 5% being singletons. This clonotype was seen a handful of times. Its cognate antigen is unknown. Sequencing was carried out using naive T cells sorted from blood. This TCR was sampled from a man younger than 35 in good health. This rearrangement joins TRBV27 to TRBJ2-2; 14 nucleotides line up with TRBD2. This CDR3 is CASRRGLAGDVGTGELFF. Written as DNA, the CDR3 is TGTGCCAGCAGGCGGGGACTAGCGGGAGATGTAGGCACCGGGGAGCTGTTTTTT.